The rows below give T cell receptor beta chains drawn from one sample of a study of T cells in Graves' hyperthyroidism and ophthalmopathy. TCRdb re-called the multiplex PCR reads through MiXCR, storing one row per CDR3 protein. This sample carries around 200,000 distinct CDR3 sequences, 18% of them seen once, and the ten largest clones take approximately 40%. Specimen: blood. All receptors derive from a man aged 40-50 years with Graves' hyperthyroidism. CDR3s include the opening cysteine and the closing phenylalanine or tryptophan. D genes are given only for firm matches. Clone size is given for some rows only: seen once, a few or many times, or a class if the clone is expanded.

J gene,D gene,clone size,V gene,CDR3 DNA,CDR3 protein
TRBJ2-5,.,few,TRBV5-1,TGCGCCAGCAGCTTGGCGTTCGGGCAGGGCCAGACCCAGTACTTC,CASSLAFGQGQTQYF
TRBJ2-5,.,many,TRBV18,TGTGCCAGCTCACCGGCAGCCCAAGAGACCCAGTACTTC,CASSPAAQETQYF
TRBJ2-7,TRBD2,many,TRBV10-3,TGTGCCATCAGTGGGGGGGGATCCTACGAGCAGTACTTC,CAISGGGSYEQYF
TRBJ1-2,TRBD1,many,TRBV7-3,TGTGCCAGCAGCCTGACAGGGGTCGATGGCTACACCTTC,CASSLTGVDGYTF
TRBJ2-3,TRBD1,few,TRBV28,TGTGCCAGCAGTTCCCCTTCGGGACAGGGGACAGATACGCAGTATTTT,CASSSPSGQGTDTQYF
TRBJ1-6,TRBD1,.,TRBV20-1,TGCAGTGCTTTCGACAGGGCTTATTCACCCCTCCACTTT,CSAFDRAYSPLHF
TRBJ2-7,.,many,TRBV30,TGTGCCTGGAGTACGGTCCTTCAACCCTACGAGCAGTACTTC,CAWSTVLQPYEQYF
TRBJ1-2,.,many,TRBV28,TGTGCCAGCAGTTTAACTAGGAGCGGGAGCAGCTATGGCTACACCTTC,CASSLTRSGSSYGYTF
TRBJ2-3,TRBD2,.,TRBV25-1,TGTGCCAGCAGACTAGCGGAGCTCACAGATACGCAGTATTTT,CASRLAELTDTQYF
TRBJ2-5,.,.,TRBV7-6,TGTGCCAGCATGCGGAGGGGACGGCTCCAAGAGACCCAGTACTTC,CASMRRGRLQETQYF
TRBJ2-7,.,.,TRBV6-4,TGTGCCAGCAGTTCCGGGACAACCATTTCGGCGCAGTACTTC,CASSSGTTISAQYF
TRBJ2-3,.,.,TRBV11-2,TGTGCCAGCGGTCGAGCAGGGGCCAAACTGAGTGGAGATACGCAGTATTTT,CASGRAGAKLSGDTQYF
TRBJ1-1,.,many,TRBV28,TGTGCCAGCAGTTTATCCAGGGACACTGAAGCTTTCTTT,CASSLSRDTEAFF
TRBJ2-7,.,many,TRBV18,TGTGCCAGCTCACCCGAGGGACTGGTCGGGTACGAGCAGTACTTC,CASSPEGLVGYEQYF
TRBJ2-7,.,many,TRBV2,TGTGCCAGCAGCGGACAGACGACCGGGGACGAGCAGTACTTC,CASSGQTTGDEQYF
TRBJ1-6,.,few,TRBV30,TGTGCCTGGAGTGAAGAGGGCTCATCACCCCTCCACTTT,CAWSEEGSSPLHF
TRBJ2-7,TRBD2,.,TRBV5-1,TGCGCCAGCAGCACTGGGACTAGCGGGGGGTACGAGCAGTACTTC,CASSTGTSGGYEQYF
TRBJ1-4,.,few,TRBV10-2,TGCGCCAGCAGTGAGATGGGGGCGCCGGGCGAAAAACTGTTTTTT,CASSEMGAPGEKLFF
TRBJ1-3,.,many,TRBV3-1,TGTGCCACCACGGGGACGGACTCTGGAAACACCATATATTTT,CATTGTDSGNTIYF
TRBJ2-4,.,.,TRBV6-5,TGTGCCAGCAGTTACACCGCTCAAAACATTCAGTACTTC,CASSYTAQNIQYF
TRBJ2-7,.,few,TRBV25-1,TGTGCCAGCAGTGAACCCACCTCGGCACCACGTAGGGAGCAGTACTTC,CASSEPTSAPRREQYF
TRBJ2-5,TRBD2,.,TRBV7-2,TGTGCCAGCAGCTTAGGAATAGCGGGGGGCAGGGAGACCCAGTACTTC,CASSLGIAGGRETQYF
TRBJ2-1,TRBD1,.,TRBV7-3,TGTGCCAGCAGCGTGACGGGACAGATCAATGAGCAGTTCTTC,CASSVTGQINEQFF
TRBJ1-1,.,many,TRBV2,TGTGCCAGCAGGATTCAGCGGAACACTGAAGCTTTCTTT,CASRIQRNTEAFF
TRBJ2-1,.,many,TRBV3-1,TGTGCCAGCAGCCCACCCGTGGCGGGGTCTCCATCCTACAATGAGCAGTTCTTC,CASSPPVAGSPSYNEQFF
TRBJ1-1,TRBD1,few,TRBV19,TGTGCCTGTATGGACAGGGCAGGGGCCCACACTGAAGCTTTCTTT,CACMDRAGAHTEAFF
TRBJ2-1,TRBD1,many,TRBV7-2,TGTGCCAGCAGGTTAGGGGGCACGGATGAGCAGTTCTTC,CASRLGGTDEQFF
TRBJ2-5,.,.,TRBV5-1,TGCGCCAGCAGCTTTGGGGGGACAGACCAAGAGACCCAGTACTTC,CASSFGGTDQETQYF
TRBJ1-6,TRBD1,many,TRBV3-1,TGTGCCAGCAGCCAAGGTTCAGGGGGTGACTCACCCCTCCACTTT,CASSQGSGGDSPLHF
TRBJ2-1,.,few,TRBV19,TGTGCCAGTAGTATGGACAGTTACAATGAGCAGTTCTTC,CASSMDSYNEQFF
TRBJ2-7,.,few,TRBV9,TGTGCCAGCCAGGGGGGCTCCTACGAGCAGTACTTC,CASQGGSYEQYF
TRBJ1-4,TRBD1,many,TRBV2,TGTGCCAGCAGGGGACAGGGAGATGAAAAACTGTTTTTT,CASRGQGDEKLFF
TRBJ1-1,TRBD1,many,TRBV5-1,TGCGCCAGCACCGTCCGCGGACAGGGATTCACTGAAGCTTTCTTT,CASTVRGQGFTEAFF
TRBJ2-1,.,many,TRBV10-3,TGTGCCATCAGTGAGTGGACCGAGGATGAGCAGTTCTTC,CAISEWTEDEQFF
TRBJ1-1,.,few,TRBV5-6,TGTGCCAGCAGCTTGGCCTTGGGGTTGAAGGCGAACACTGAAGCTTTCTTT,CASSLALGLKANTEAFF
TRBJ1-2,TRBD1,.,TRBV28,TGTGCCAGCAGTTCGACAGGGGCCCCCCTCCACTATGGCTACACCTTC,CASSSTGAPLHYGYTF
TRBJ1-2,.,.,TRBV11-3,TGTGCCAGCAGCTTATTTAGGGATGTAGGCTACACCTTC,CASSLFRDVGYTF
TRBJ1-6,.,many,TRBV12-3/TRBV12-4,TGTGCCAGCAGTTTTCAGGGTAATTCACCCCTCCACTTT,CASSFQGNSPLHF
TRBJ1-1,TRBD1,many,TRBV6-5,TGTGCCAGCAGTTACGCCGGGACAGGGGTTTATGAAGCTTTCTTT,CASSYAGTGVYEAFF
TRBJ2-7,TRBD2,.,TRBV7-3,TGTGCCAGCGCCCGCCTGGCGGGGGGAGCCACCTACGAGCAGTACTTC,CASARLAGGATYEQYF
TRBJ2-5,.,many,TRBV29-1,TGCAGCGTCGGGAGAGGGACAGTACAAGAGACCCAGTACTTC,CSVGRGTVQETQYF
TRBJ1-2,TRBD1,few,TRBV6-5,TGTGCCAGCAGTTCACAGGGGACCGATGGCTACACCTTC,CASSSQGTDGYTF
TRBJ2-3,TRBD2,many,TRBV7-3,TGTGCCAGCAGCCGACTAGCGGGGGGCCCCACAGATACGCAGTATTTT,CASSRLAGGPTDTQYF
TRBJ1-2,.,many,TRBV12-3/TRBV12-4,TGTGCCAGCAGTTATTATACAGGGTATGAGTATGGCTACACCTTC,CASSYYTGYEYGYTF
TRBJ2-7,.,.,TRBV5-1,TGCGCCAGCAGCACAGGGACCGGCCTCTCCTACGAGCAGTACTTC,CASSTGTGLSYEQYF
TRBJ1-5,.,many,TRBV20-1,TGCAGTGCTAGCACAGGGTTTGGCAATCAGCCCCAGCATTTT,CSASTGFGNQPQHF
TRBJ1-3,.,.,TRBV9,TGTGCCAGCAGCGTCGCCCGTCCCTTCGACTCTGGAAACACCATATATTTT,CASSVARPFDSGNTIYF
TRBJ2-3,TRBD1,many,TRBV11-3,TGTGCCAGCACGCAGGGGGCTCGAAGCACAGATACGCAGTATTTT,CASTQGARSTDTQYF
TRBJ1-1,.,few,TRBV6-2/TRBV6-3,TGTGCCAGCAGCTACAACAGTTACACTGAAGCTTTCTTT,CASSYNSYTEAFF
TRBJ2-2,TRBD2,once,TRBV11-2,TGTGCCAGCAGCTTCCCTAAGGAAGGCGGGGGGGCCGGGGAGCTGTTTTTT,CASSFPKEGGGAGELFF
TRBJ1-5,.,few,TRBV20-1,TGCAGTGCTAGCCCCGGGGGTTGGAATAGCAATCAGCCCCAGCATTTT,CSASPGGWNSNQPQHF
TRBJ2-3,TRBD2,few,TRBV7-9,TGTGCCAGCAGCCCCCTAGTAGGACTAGCGGGCACAGATACGCAGTATTTT,CASSPLVGLAGTDTQYF
TRBJ1-5,.,.,TRBV20-1,TGCAGTGCGCCGGGACATAAGAGCAATCAGCCCCAGCATTTT,CSAPGHKSNQPQHF
TRBJ1-5,.,.,TRBV9,TGTGCCAGCAGCGTAGGTAGTAGGCAGCCCCAGCATTTT,CASSVGSRQPQHF
TRBJ2-3,.,few,TRBV5-4,TGTGCCACACTCCAAAAGACGTCCCCAGATACGCAGTATTTT,CATLQKTSPDTQYF
TRBJ2-1,TRBD2,many,TRBV20-1,TGCTCTTGGAGGCGGGGGGGCGCAAATGAGCAGTTCTTC,CSWRRGGANEQFF
TRBJ1-1,.,many,TRBV6-5,TGTGCCAGCAGTTACGGAGGATACACTGAAGCTTTCTTT,CASSYGGYTEAFF
TRBJ1-4,.,.,TRBV7-2,TGTGCCAGCAGCACCGGTACTGCAACTAATGAAAAACTGTTTTTT,CASSTGTATNEKLFF
TRBJ2-3,.,.,TRBV4-2,TGTGCCAGCAGCCCTACCCAAGCGAGGGATACGCAGTATTTT,CASSPTQARDTQYF
TRBJ1-6,.,many,TRBV20-1,TGCAGTGCCCAGAGGTTGGACAGAAATTCACCCCTCCACTTT,CSAQRLDRNSPLHF